This is a list of T cell receptor beta chains from one sample in a study of T cell responses to AZD1222 COVID-19 vaccine. Profiling relied on immunoSEQ multiplex PCR, and the TCRdb table lists in-frame clones only, not all of them. The sample holds approximately 70,000 clones; 86% are singletons and the top ten take roughly 2.4%. The specimen comprised peripheral blood, sampled on day 0 of AZD1222 vaccination. These receptors originate from an adult in good health. Each CDR3 is given with its conserved first and last residue. D genes are given only for firm matches. Only some rows state a clone size, as once, few, many or a class for expanded clones.

>NA|TRBJ1-2|NA|TRBV19
CASSFRQNYGYTF
TGTGCCAGTAGTTTTAGACAGAACTATGGCTACACCTTC
>NA|TRBJ1-1|NA|TRBV13
CASSFWRRNTEAFF
TGTGCCAGCAGCTTTTGGCGGAGGAACACTGAAGCTTTCTTT
>NA|TRBJ2-1|NA|TRBV7-8
CASNEGPDNNEQFF
TGTGCCAGCAACGAGGGACCAGATAACAATGAGCAGTTCTTC
>TRBD2|TRBJ2-5|once|TRBV28
CASSLAGGVETQYF
TGTGCCAGCAGTTTAGCGGGGGGGGTTGAGACCCAGTACTTC
>NA|TRBJ2-5|NA|TRBV2
CASSVLDAVGETQYF
TGTGCCAGCAGTGTTTTAGACGCTGTCGGCGAGACCCAGTACTTC
>NA|TRBJ1-3|few|TRBV28
CASSFGNTIYF
TGTGCCAGCAGTTTCGGAAACACCATATATTTT
>NA|TRBJ1-5|NA|TRBV28
CASSLLRGKGDQPQHF
TGTGCCAGCAGTTTATTGAGGGGCAAAGGAGATCAGCCCCAGCATTTT
>NA|TRBJ1-2|NA|TRBV28
CASRPGGANYGYTF
TGTGCCAGCCGACCAGGCGGGGCTAACTATGGCTACACCTTC
>NA|TRBJ1-2|few|TRBV28
CASRTPYRATYEIFYGYTF
TGTGCCAGCAGGACTCCTTACAGGGCGACTTACGAAATCTTCTATGGCTACACCTTC
>TRBD1|TRBJ2-2|NA|TRBV4-1
CASRLTGTGLSTGELFF
TGCGCCAGCAGGCTCACCGGGACAGGGTTGTCCACCGGGGAGCTGTTTTTT
>NA|TRBJ1-1|NA|TRBV6-2/TRBV6-3
CASSYSVTDMNTEAFF
TGTGCCAGCAGTTACTCGGTGACAGACATGAACACTGAAGCTTTCTTT
>NA|TRBJ2-3|NA|TRBV2
CASKRVQGDTQYF
TGTGCCAGCAAGCGGGTGCAAGGTGATACGCAGTATTTT
>NA|TRBJ1-1|NA|TRBV18
CASSPQGNTEAFF
TGTGCCAGCTCACCACAGGGGAACACTGAAGCTTTCTTT
>NA|TRBJ1-1|NA|TRBV11-2
CASSAAAQISEAFF
TGTGCCAGCAGCGCAGCGGCCCAGATTTCCGAAGCTTTCTTT
>NA|TRBJ2-3|NA|TRBV20-1
CSAARGDTQYF
TGCAGTGCCGCACGGGGGGATACGCAGTATTTT
>NA|TRBJ1-1|once|TRBV11-2
CASSLGNYYGENAEAFF
TGTGCCAGCAGCTTAGGTAATTATTATGGCGAGAACGCTGAAGCTTTCTTT
>NA|TRBJ1-6|NA|TRBV29-1
CSVGQGPGSPLHF
TGCAGCGTTGGGCAGGGGCCTGGGTCACCCCTCCACTTT
>TRBD2|TRBJ2-1|NA|TRBV30
CAWSVGLAGTSNEQFF
TGTGCCTGGAGTGTTGGCCTAGCGGGAACCTCCAATGAGCAGTTCTTC
>NA|TRBJ1-1|NA|TRBV27
CATQTRDGYTEAFF
TGTGCCACCCAAACCCGGGACGGGTACACTGAAGCTTTCTTT
>NA|TRBJ1-6|NA|TRBV18
CASSPEQGSYNSPLHF
TGTGCCAGCTCACCTGAACAGGGCTCCTATAATTCACCCCTCCACTTT
>NA|TRBJ2-7|NA|TRBV7-2
CASSLGGDQYF
TGTGCCAGCAGCCTAGGCGGGGATCAGTACTTC
>NA|TRBJ1-3|NA|TRBV6-5
CASSRGRGSGNTIYF
TGTGCCAGCAGCAGGGGCAGGGGCTCTGGAAACACCATATATTTT